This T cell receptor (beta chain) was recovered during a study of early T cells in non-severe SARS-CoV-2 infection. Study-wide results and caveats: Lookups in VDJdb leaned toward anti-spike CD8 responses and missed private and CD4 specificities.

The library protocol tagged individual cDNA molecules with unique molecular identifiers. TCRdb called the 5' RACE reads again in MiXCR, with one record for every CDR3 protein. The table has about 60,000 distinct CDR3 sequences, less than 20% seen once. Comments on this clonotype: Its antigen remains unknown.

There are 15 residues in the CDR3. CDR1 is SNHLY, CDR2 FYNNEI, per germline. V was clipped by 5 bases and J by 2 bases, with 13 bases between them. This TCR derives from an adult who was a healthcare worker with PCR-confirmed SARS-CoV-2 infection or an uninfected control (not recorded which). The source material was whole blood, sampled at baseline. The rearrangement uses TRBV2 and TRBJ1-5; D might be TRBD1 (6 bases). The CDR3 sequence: CASSSQGWGNQPQHF. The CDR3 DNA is TGTGCCAGCAGTTCACAGGGATGGGGCAATCAGCCCCAGCATTTT.